Shown below are 20 T cell receptor beta chains from a single sample sequenced in a study of blood T cell repertoires in COVID-19 (dated by TCRdb to 2020 to 2021). Library creation used the immunoSEQ multiplex PCR assay. What TCRdb holds here is the immuneACCESS table cut down to in-frame rearrangements. Part of the clones is not present; checked against another copy, under half of the missing clones reflect an unresolved V gene, and the others are unexplained. The sample records 450,000 or so clones, about 87% of which are singletons. Roughly 0.87% of the sample is taken by the ten largest. What was sequenced was peripheral blood. The receptors derive from a man aged 18 to 30 with COVID-19, enrolled during active disease.

This chain joins TRBV4-1 and TRBJ2-2, with D perhaps matching TRBD2 (6 bases). Per germline, CDR1 MGHRA and CDR2 YSYEKL. The CDR3 is made up of 18 amino acids. Between the trimmed V and J ends, which lost 0 bases and 12 bases, there was a span of 26 bases. CDR3 loop: CASSQERGAGWNSGQLFF. CDR3 DNA sequence: TGCGCCAGCAGCCAAGAACGAGGCGCGGGGTGGAATTCAGGGCAGCTGTTTTTT.

J is TRBJ1-4 and V is TRBV18, with 8 positions matching TRBD1. Germline V gives CDR1 KGHSH, CDR2 LQKENI. Losses at the gene ends were 3 bases for V and 5 bases for J; bases not matched to a gene: 5. CDR3 size: 15 residues. For the CDR3, the DNA is TGTGCCAGCTCACCGTGGGACAGGCAAAATGAAAAACTGTTTTTT. This codes for CASSPWDRQNEKLFF.

The chain has TRBV4-1 and TRBJ2-1; D perhaps matches TRBD2 (7 bases). This CDR3 has 17 residues. From germline, CDR1 is MGHRA and CDR2 YSYEKL. Trimming took off 4 bases at V and 7 bases at J, with 23 bases between the two ends. The CDR3 DNA follows: TGCGCCAGCAGCCTGGGGGCTAGCGGAACCCTGGGGAATGAGCAGTTCTTC. Its protein product is CASSLGASGTLGNEQFF.

The genes are TRBV19 and TRBJ1-5; 9 bases are shared with TRBD1. J lost 7 bases, V lost 9 bases, and 7 bases had no gene match. The CDR3 totals 13 residues. Germline V gives CDR1 LNHDA, CDR2 SQIVND (reference sequence). CDR3 DNA: TGTGCCAGCACACAGGGGGCGGTGCAGCCCCAGCATTTT. Its translation is CASTQGAVQPQHF.

The chain couples TRBV30 to TRBJ1-2, with a possible D match to TRBD1 (5 bases). The germline V gene has CDR1 GTSNPN and CDR2 SVGIG (reference sequence). This CDR3 spans 13 amino acids. Trimming stripped 3 bases from V and 8 bases from J, with 16 bases between. DNA of the CDR3: TGTGCCTGGAGGCCCCGACAGAAGAGGGGCTACACCTTC. This encodes CAWRPRQKRGYTF.

The genes are TRBV4-2 and TRBJ2-7, with TRBD2 identical over 13 bases. With V trimmed by 1 base and J by 4 bases, 10 bases remained unmatched. Germline CDR1 is LGHNA and CDR2 is YNFKEQ. The CDR3 length is 18 residues. CDR3: CASSQAPGLAGSFYEQYF. DNA of the CDR3: TGTGCCAGCAGCCAAGCTCCGGGACTAGCGGGATCCTTTTACGAGCAGTACTTC.

The V and J genes are TRBV7-9 and TRBJ1-3, with 7 nucleotides matching TRBD1. Germline CDR1 is SEHNR and CDR2 is FQNEAQ (reference sequence). V dropped 5 bases and J dropped 0; count of bases not matched to a gene: 7. The CDR3 contains 16 residues. This CDR3 is CASSRRGQNSGNTIYF. As DNA, the CDR3 is TGTGCCAGCAGCCGCCGGGGACAGAACTCTGGAAACACCATATATTTT.

The chain employs TRBV10-3 and TRBJ2-3; 7 positions match TRBD2. V lost 11 bases and J lost 4; bases outside the gene matches: 9. CDR1 and CDR2 from the germline V gene are ENHRY and SYGVKD. The CDR3 is 13 residues long. CDR3 residues: CASARGSSDTQYF. The CDR3 DNA reads TGTGCCTCCGCACGCGGGAGTTCAGATACGCAGTATTTT.

This chain links TRBV6-5 with TRBJ2-7, with TRBD2 matching over 7 bases. V lost 10 bases, J lost 2 bases, and 8 bases stayed unmatched. Germline CDR1 MNHEY, CDR2 SVGAGI. This CDR3 has 13 residues. CDR3 residues: CAILERGTYEQYF. The CDR3 DNA reads as TGTGCCATCCTCGAGCGGGGAACCTACGAGCAGTACTTC.

The rearrangement uses TRBV4-1 and TRBJ1-6; 10 nucleotides match TRBD1. The V gene's germline CDR1 is MGHRA and CDR2 YSYEKL. The CDR3 sequence is 16 residues long. V shed 1 base and J 6 bases; nucleotides not matched to a gene: 3. The CDR3 here is CASSQGGQGGNSPLHF. In DNA, the CDR3 is TGCGCCAGCAGCCAAGGCGGACAGGGGGGTAATTCACCCCTCCACTTT.

This chain uses TRBV5-1 with TRBJ1-3; no reliable D call. The V end was cut by 0 bases, the J end by 2 bases, with 6 bases between. There are 14 residues in the CDR3. Germline V lookup: CDR1 SGHRS, CDR2 YFSETQ. CDR3 region: CASSLGAAGNTIYF. CDR3 nucleotides: TGCGCCAGCAGCTTGGGTGCAGCTGGAAACACCATATATTTT.

This rearrangement joins TRBV3-1 (or the pseudogene TRBV3-2) to TRBJ1-3; D not certain. Trimming took 1 base from V and 5 from J, leaving 12 bases between them. CDR3 length: 15 amino acids. Germline V gives CDR1 LGHDT, CDR2 YNNKEL (reference sequence). CDR3 in amino acids: CASSQGLETRNTIYF. CDR3 bases: TGTGCCAGCAGCCAAGGACTGGAGACCCGAAACACCATATATTTT.

The chain recombines TRBV29-1 with TRBJ2-7, with 7 bases matching TRBD1. The junction had 1 base not matched to a gene; V was cut back by 7 bases and J by 1 base. CDR1 is SQVTM and CDR2 is ANQGSEA in the germline V gene. The CDR3 sequence is 11 residues long. The CDR3 sequence is CSAGGSYEQYF. CDR3 in DNA: TGCAGCGCAGGGGGTTCCTACGAGCAGTACTTC.

The chain's CDR3 is CASSQGLVGYNEQFF. DNA for the CDR3: TGTGCCAGCAGCCAAGGCCTAGTTGGGTACAATGAGCAGTTCTTC. V gene TRBV4-2 combines with J gene TRBJ2-1; no clear D. The CDR3 is 15 amino acids. CDR1 and CDR2 from the germline V gene are LGHNA and YNFKEQ. Trimming pared 1 base from V and 4 bases from J, leaving 11 bases between.

V and J are TRBV19 and TRBJ2-1; 8 bases match TRBD1. CDR1 is LNHDA, CDR2 SQIVND, per germline (reference sequence). The ends lost 4 bases at V and 6 bases at J; junction bases unmatched: 11. The CDR3 covers 16 residues. As DNA, the CDR3 is TGTGCCAGTAGTACTAATCTCAGGGGGCCAGGCAATGAGCAGTTCTTC. Its translation is CASSTNLRGPGNEQFF.

This chain uses TRBV5-1 with TRBJ1-5; 8 bases fit TRBD1. V was clipped by 0 bases and J by 4 bases; unmatched bases: 9. CDR3 length equals 17 residues. The germline V gene encodes CDR1 SGHRS and CDR2 YFSETQ. The CDR3 sequence: CASSLDRGLLGNQPQHF. The CDR3 coding sequence is TGCGCCAGCAGCTTGGACAGGGGGTTGTTGGGGAATCAGCCCCAGCATTTT.

The rearrangement uses TRBV6-5 and TRBJ2-7; 10 bases align to TRBD1. With 5 bases clipped from V and 6 bases from J, the junction kept 10 bases outside the gene matches. The CDR3 has 15 amino acids. In germline, CDR1 is MNHEY, CDR2 SVGAGI. Here the CDR3 DNA reads TGTGCCAGCAGTCCGACGACAGGGGGCGCGTTCGAGCAGTACTTC. Translated, it gives CASSPTTGGAFEQYF.

This sequence joins TRBV14 and TRBJ1-3; the D is unclear. The germline V gene has CDR1 SGHDN and CDR2 FVKESK. The CDR3 has 13 amino acids. Trimming pared 2 bases from V and 4 bases from J, leaving 6 bases between. CDR3 sequence reads: CASSQFVGNTIYF. For the CDR3, the DNA is TGTGCCAGCAGCCAATTCGTGGGAAACACCATATATTTT.

The chain uses TRBV9 and TRBJ2-7, with TRBD2 identical over 7 bases. Germline V gene data show CDR1 as SGDLS and CDR2 as YYNGEE. V lost 0 bases to trimming and J lost 3 bases; unmatched junction nucleotides: 9. The CDR3 loop spans 16 amino acids. The CDR3 loop reads CASSVDVGAGDYEQYF. The CDR3 DNA follows: TGTGCCAGCAGCGTAGATGTCGGGGCGGGAGACTACGAGCAGTACTTC.

The V and J genes are TRBV30 and TRBJ2-6; TRBD1 agrees at 10 bases. The germline CDR1 and CDR2 sequences are GTSNPN and SVGIG (reference sequence). Trimming cost V 1 base and J 4 bases; bases outside gene matches: 4. The CDR3 is made up of 16 amino acids. The CDR3 sequence: CAWSAGQGHGANVLTF. The DNA of the CDR3 is TGTGCCTGGAGTGCGGGACAGGGGCACGGGGCCAACGTCCTGACTTTC.